This TCR beta chain was observed in a study of neurological immune-mediated disorders. With 5 bases clipped from V and 1 base from J, the junction kept 3 bases outside the gene matches. The CDR3 is made up of 16 amino acids. TCRdb called the 5' RACE reads again in MiXCR, with one record for every CDR3 protein. This sample yields 55,000 or so distinct CDR3 sequences, of which under 5% are seen a single time; roughly 1.9% belongs to the top ten. This clonotype was counted many times. The clonotype comes from a middle-aged woman with multiple sclerosis. The genes are TRBV12-3 or TRBV12-4 and TRBJ2-6, with 9 bases matching TRBD1. Sequenced: CD4+ T cells from blood. Written as DNA, the CDR3 is TGTGCCAGCAGTCCACAGGGGGCGTCTGGGGCCAACGTCCTGACTTTC. Protein product: CASSPQGASGANVLTF.